The next 21 T cell receptor beta chains were all read from a single sample in a study of cytomegalovirus exposure and HLA in healthy donors. Primers: 60 Vbeta forward and 13 Jbeta reverse. TCRdb's copy holds only in-frame clones and misses some; the assay was immunoSEQ multiplex PCR. The data contain 120,000 or so clones, over 65% of them seen just once; the ten biggest clones take up roughly 8.6%. Sequenced: PBMCs. The receptor set was obtained from a woman between 40 and 50 years old in good health and CMV-seropositive.

V is TRBV6-1 and J is TRBJ1-1; D perhaps matches TRBD1 (6 bases). Per germline, CDR1 MNHNS and CDR2 SASEGT. CDR3 length: 14 amino acids. Trimming left V 4 bases short and J 10 bases short, with 19 bases between. In nucleotides, the CDR3 is TGTGCCAGCAGTGTCAATCAGGGGCAGGCCCCAGCTTTCTTT. Protein product: CASSVNQGQAPAFF.

This chain uses TRBV5-5 with TRBJ2-1, with a possible D match to TRBD2 (6 bases). Trimming left V 0 bases short and J 5 bases short, with 9 bases between. The CDR3 length is 14 residues. The germline gives CDR1 SGHKS, CDR2 YYEKEE (reference sequence). DNA of the CDR3: TGTGCCAGCAGCTTGGGCGGGGCTAACAATGAGCAGTTCTTC. It translates to CASSLGGANNEQFF.

The chain joins TRBV19 to TRBJ1-2; tentative D call: TRBD1 (5 bases). There are 12 residues in the CDR3. With 6 bases removed from V and 8 bases from J, the gap between germline ends came to 13 bases. The germline gives CDR1 LNHDA, CDR2 SQIVND (reference sequence). CDR3 in DNA: TGTGCCAGTAGAATCGGGGGATTGGGCTACACCTTC. Protein product: CASRIGGLGYTF.

V and J are TRBV28 and TRBJ2-5, with D tentatively TRBD1 (6 bases). TRBJ2-7 explains the end of the DNA better; the J call may be wrong. Germline CDR1 is MDHEN and CDR2 is SYDVKM. The CDR3 is 15 residues long. The CDR3 DNA sequence: TGTGCCAGCAGCCTAGACAGGTTCGCCTACTACGAGCAGTACTTC. Translated: CASSLDRFAYYEQYF.

This chain joins TRBV19 and TRBJ1-1, with D possibly being TRBD1 (6 bases). Trimming took off 1 base at V and 4 bases at J, with 10 bases between the two ends. The CDR3 spans 14 residues. In germline, CDR1 is LNHDA, CDR2 SQIVND (reference sequence). The CDR3 is CASSIGGGSTEAFF. CDR3 nucleotides: TGTGCCAGTAGTATAGGAGGGGGAAGCACTGAAGCTTTCTTT.

The table lists this clone with a few counts. The rearrangement uses TRBV19 and TRBJ2-7; TRBD2 might be the D (5 bases). Between the trimmed V and J ends, which lost 2 bases and 7 bases, there was a span of 12 bases. The CDR3 runs to 13 residues. Per the germline V gene, CDR1 is LNHDA and CDR2 is SQIVND (reference sequence). The CDR3 DNA reads TGTGCCAGTAGTATATCCCTCCCGGGGGAGCAGTACTTC. It is translated as CASSISLPGEQYF.

The chain recombines TRBV7-9 with TRBJ2-5; D is unresolved. The J call is uncertain, as TRBJ2-7 better fits the DNA end. The CDR3 contains 14 residues. From germline, CDR1 is SEHNR and CDR2 FQNEAQ (reference sequence). CDR3 nucleotides: TGTGCCAGCAGCCCCCCGCCTAGCTCCTACGAGCAGTACTTC. This translates into CASSPPPSSYEQYF.

The chain joins TRBV5-6 to TRBJ2-7; maybe TRBD1 (6 bases). The CDR3 sequence is 13 residues long. The germline gives CDR1 SGHDT, CDR2 YYEEEE. Between the trimmed V and J ends, which lost 4 bases and 3 bases, there was a span of 11 bases. The CDR3 protein is CASSDRTLYEQYF. In DNA, the CDR3 is TGTGCCAGCAGCGACAGGACCCTCTACGAGCAGTACTTC.

The chain combines TRBV7-9 with TRBJ2-1; 11 bases map to TRBD2. V dropped 6 bases and J dropped 8; count of bases not matched to a gene: 12. CDR3 size: 16 residues. CDR1 and CDR2 (germline): SEHNR, FQNEAQ (reference sequence). CDR3 region: CASSLSGLADLDEQFF. In DNA form, the CDR3 reads TGTGCCAGCAGTCTATCGGGACTAGCGGATCTCGATGAGCAGTTCTTC.

This clone occurred a few times. V gene TRBV18 combines with J gene TRBJ2-5; TRBD1 is a possible D gene (6 bases). Germline CDR1 KGHSH, CDR2 LQKENI. The V end was cut by 2 bases, the J end by 1 base, with 8 bases between. The length of the CDR3 is 14 residues. CDR3 residues: CASSPDRIQETQYF. DNA of the CDR3: TGTGCCAGCTCACCAGACAGGATCCAAGAGACCCAGTACTTC.

This chain joins TRBV11-2 and TRBJ2-7, with 7 bases matching TRBD1. Per the germline V gene, CDR1 is SGHAT and CDR2 is FQNNGV. The CDR3 covers 15 residues. V gave up 2 bases and J gave up 4 bases; unmatched junction bases: 8. The CDR3 region has the DNA TGTGCCAGCAGCTTACCTGGGCAGGGGGATTACGAGCAGTACTTC. This codes for CASSLPGQGDYEQYF.

This rearrangement joins TRBV28 to TRBJ1-5; no clear D gene. V shed 3 bases and J shed 6 bases, with 12 bases lying between them. The CDR3 totals 14 residues. CDR1 and CDR2 from the germline V gene are MDHEN and SYDVKM. The CDR3 spells CASSLFGVGQPQHF. Here the CDR3 DNA reads TGTGCCAGCAGTTTGTTCGGGGTCGGTCAGCCCCAGCATTTT.

The rearrangement joins TRBV7-9 to TRBJ2-7; 10 bases are shared with TRBD1. The CDR3 is 12 residues long. Germline V gene data show CDR1 as SEHNR and CDR2 as FQNEAQ (reference sequence). J gave up 4 bases and V 11 bases, and 5 bases lay outside the gene matches. CDR3 sequence: CAGDRGQYEQYF. For the CDR3, the DNA is TGTGCCGGAGACAGGGGGCAATACGAGCAGTACTTC.

Note on this clone: In the same sample, other DNA sequences code for this CDR3. V and J are TRBV9 and TRBJ1-4, with 8 bases fitting TRBD1. Germline V gene lookup returns CDR1 SGDLS and CDR2 YYNGEE. V lost 1 base, J lost 7 bases, and 6 bases stayed unmatched. The CDR3 spans 15 residues. The CDR3 sequence: CASSVQGAGGEKLFF. The CDR3 DNA sequence: TGTGCCAGCAGCGTACAGGGGGCAGGGGGTGAAAAACTGTTTTTT.

The chain has TRBV7-9 and TRBJ1-4, with a tentative D call TRBD1 (6 bases). The CDR3 is made up of 15 amino acids. CDR1 is SEHNR and CDR2 is FQNEAQ in the germline V gene (reference sequence). Trimming stripped 8 bases from V and 8 bases from J, with 21 bases between. The CDR3 nucleotides are TGTGCCAGCGCAACCCGCGGGGGGCGCGGGGAAAAACTGTTTTTT. Its translation: CASATRGGRGEKLFF.

The V call is TRBV7-9, the J call TRBJ2-7; weak D call: TRBD2 (6 bases). V was clipped by 4 bases and J by 3 bases, with 13 bases between them. There are 14 residues in the CDR3. CDR1 is SEHNR, CDR2 FQNEAQ, per germline (reference sequence). CDR3 sequence reads: CASSSGLSNYEQYF. For the CDR3, the DNA is TGTGCCAGCAGCTCGGGACTTTCCAACTACGAGCAGTACTTC.

This chain joins TRBV6-1 and TRBJ2-3; 10 bases match TRBD1. CDR3 length: 15 amino acids. Trimming removed 6 bases from V and 3 bases from J; junction bases left unmatched: 6. Germline loops: CDR1 MNHNS, CDR2 SASEGT. CDR3 sequence reads: CASRAPGQGTDTQYF. CDR3 DNA: TGTGCCAGCAGGGCTCCGGGACAGGGGACAGATACGCAGTATTTT.

The chain combines TRBV6-1 with TRBJ1-1, with D unresolved. V lost 1 base and J 0 bases, leaving 6 bases between the germline ends. This CDR3 has 14 residues. CDR1 is MNHNS, CDR2 SASEGT, per germline. The CDR3 nucleotides read TGTGCCAGCAGTGAAGTGCGGGTGAACACTGAAGCTTTCTTT. Translated, it gives CASSEVRVNTEAFF.

The chain uses TRBV18 and TRBJ1-1; possibly TRBD1 for D (6 bases). Trimming stripped 2 bases from V and 5 bases from J, with 9 bases between. Germline CDR1 is KGHSH and CDR2 is LQKENI. There are 13 residues in the CDR3. The DNA of the CDR3 is TGTGCCAGCTCACCAACGAGGGGGACTGAAGCTTTCTTT. It specifies CASSPTRGTEAFF.

V gene TRBV6-4 combines with J gene TRBJ2-1; 11 nucleotides line up with TRBD1. V lost 2 bases and J lost 6; bases outside the gene matches: 0. CDR3 size: 14 residues. Per the germline V gene, CDR1 is MRHNA and CDR2 is SNTAGT. This CDR3 reads CASSDGTGGNEQFF. The CDR3 DNA is TGTGCCAGCAGTGACGGGACAGGGGGCAATGAGCAGTTCTTC.

The CDR3 DNA reads TGTGCCAGCACCCCCGAAGGTCAACGGGGTTCACCCCTCCACTTT. Translating it yields CASTPEGQRGSPLHF. This rearrangement joins TRBV6-5 to TRBJ1-6; no definite D call. Germline V gene lookup returns CDR1 MNHEY and CDR2 SVGAGI. Trimming pared 7 bases from V and 9 bases from J, leaving 19 bases between. The CDR3 contains 15 residues.